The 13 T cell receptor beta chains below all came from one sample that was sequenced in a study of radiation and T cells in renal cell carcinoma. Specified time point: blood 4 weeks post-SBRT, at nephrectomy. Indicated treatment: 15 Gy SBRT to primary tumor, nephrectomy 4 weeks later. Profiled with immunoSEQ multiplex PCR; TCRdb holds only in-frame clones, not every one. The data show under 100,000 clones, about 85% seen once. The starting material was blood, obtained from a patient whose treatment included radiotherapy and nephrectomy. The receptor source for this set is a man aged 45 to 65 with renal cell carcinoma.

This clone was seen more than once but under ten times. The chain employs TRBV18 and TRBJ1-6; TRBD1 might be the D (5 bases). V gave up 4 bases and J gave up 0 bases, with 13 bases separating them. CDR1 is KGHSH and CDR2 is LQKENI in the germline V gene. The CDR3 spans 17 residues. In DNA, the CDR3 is TGTGCCAGCTCACTTGGTCGGGGGATCTCCTATAATTCACCCCTCCACTTT. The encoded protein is CASSLGRGISYNSPLHF.

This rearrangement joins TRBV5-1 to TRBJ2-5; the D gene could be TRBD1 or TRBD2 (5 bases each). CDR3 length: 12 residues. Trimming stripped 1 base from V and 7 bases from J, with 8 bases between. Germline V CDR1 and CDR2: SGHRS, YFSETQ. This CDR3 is CASSLQGVTQYF. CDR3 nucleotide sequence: TGCGCCAGCAGCTTGCAGGGAGTGACCCAGTACTTC.

The CDR3 nucleotides are TGTGCCACCCAGGGGAGACTAGCGGGGGCCCCCGGGGAGCTGTTTTTT. Residues: CATQGRLAGAPGELFF. The rearrangement joins TRBV10-3 to TRBJ2-2; 12 bases are a match to TRBD2. V trimming: 10 bases; J trimming: 6 bases; junction bases outside the gene matches: 12. The CDR3 length is 16 residues. Germline CDR1 reads ENHRY; CDR2 reads SYGVKD.

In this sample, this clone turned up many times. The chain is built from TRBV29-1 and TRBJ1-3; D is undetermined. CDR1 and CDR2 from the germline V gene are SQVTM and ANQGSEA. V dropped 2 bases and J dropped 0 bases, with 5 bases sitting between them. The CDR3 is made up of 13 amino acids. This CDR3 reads CSVEFNSGNTIYF. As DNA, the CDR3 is TGCAGCGTTGAATTTAACTCTGGAAACACCATATATTTT.

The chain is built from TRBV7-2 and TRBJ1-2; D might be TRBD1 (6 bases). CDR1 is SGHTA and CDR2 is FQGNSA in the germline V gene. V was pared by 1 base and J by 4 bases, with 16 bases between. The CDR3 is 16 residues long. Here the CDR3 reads CASSLGGGGDSYGYTF. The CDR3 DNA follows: TGTGCCAGCAGCTTAGGCGGGGGGGGCGACAGCTATGGCTACACCTTC.

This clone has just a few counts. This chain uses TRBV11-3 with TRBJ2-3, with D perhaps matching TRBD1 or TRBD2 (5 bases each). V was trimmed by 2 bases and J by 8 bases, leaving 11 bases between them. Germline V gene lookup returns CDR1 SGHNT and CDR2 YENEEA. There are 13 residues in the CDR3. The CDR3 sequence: CASSLMGDGTQYF. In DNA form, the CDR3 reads TGTGCCAGCAGCTTAATGGGGGACGGTACGCAGTATTTT.

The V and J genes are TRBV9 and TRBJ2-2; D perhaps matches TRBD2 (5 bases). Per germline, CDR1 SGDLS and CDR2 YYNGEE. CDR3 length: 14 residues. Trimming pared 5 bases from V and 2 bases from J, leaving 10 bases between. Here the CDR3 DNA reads TGTGCCAGCAGGGAGGCCGTTAACACCGGGGAGCTGTTTTTT. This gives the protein CASREAVNTGELFF.

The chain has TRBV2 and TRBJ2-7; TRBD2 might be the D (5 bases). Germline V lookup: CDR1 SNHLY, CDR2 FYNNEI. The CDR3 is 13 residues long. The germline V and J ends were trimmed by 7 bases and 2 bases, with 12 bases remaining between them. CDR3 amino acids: CASTEGQAYEQYF. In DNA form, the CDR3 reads TGTGCCAGCACCGAGGGCCAGGCCTACGAGCAGTACTTC. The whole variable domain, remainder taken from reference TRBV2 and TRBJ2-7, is EPEVTQTPSHQVTQMGQEVILRCVPISNHLYFYWYRQILGQKVEFLVSFYNNEISEKSEIFDDQFSVERPDGSNFTLKIRSTKLEDSAMYFCASTEGQAYEQYFGPGTRLTVT.

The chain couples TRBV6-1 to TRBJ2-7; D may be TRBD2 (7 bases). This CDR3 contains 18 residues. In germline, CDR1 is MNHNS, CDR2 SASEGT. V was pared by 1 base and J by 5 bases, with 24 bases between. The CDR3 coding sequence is TGTGCCAGCAGTGAAGAAGTCCTGGGAGGGCAGGGGCTCAACGAGCAGTACTTC. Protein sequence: CASSEEVLGGQGLNEQYF.

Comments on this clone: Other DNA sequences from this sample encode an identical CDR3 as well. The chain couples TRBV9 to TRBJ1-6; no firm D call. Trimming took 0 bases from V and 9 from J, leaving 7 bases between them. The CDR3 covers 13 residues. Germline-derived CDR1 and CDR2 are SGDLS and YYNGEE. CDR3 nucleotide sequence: TGTGCCAGCAGCGTAGATGGGGTTTCACCCCTCCACTTT. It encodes CASSVDGVSPLHF.

CDR3 in amino acids: CASSTTPQRNTIYF. In DNA, the CDR3 is TGTGCCAGTAGTACTACCCCGCAACGGAACACCATATATTTT. This rearrangement joins TRBV19 to TRBJ1-3; D uncertain. CDR1 and CDR2 from the germline V gene are LNHDA and SQIVND (reference sequence). This CDR3 spans 14 amino acids. V was shortened by 4 bases and J by 7 bases, with 14 bases between the two germline ends.

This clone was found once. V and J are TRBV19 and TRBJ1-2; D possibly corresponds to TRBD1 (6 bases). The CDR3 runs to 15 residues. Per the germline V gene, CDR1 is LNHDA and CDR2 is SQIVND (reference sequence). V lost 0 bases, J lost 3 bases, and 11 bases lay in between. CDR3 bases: TGTGCCAGTAGTATAGAGCCCAGGACAGACTATGGCTACACCTTC. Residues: CASSIEPRTDYGYTF.

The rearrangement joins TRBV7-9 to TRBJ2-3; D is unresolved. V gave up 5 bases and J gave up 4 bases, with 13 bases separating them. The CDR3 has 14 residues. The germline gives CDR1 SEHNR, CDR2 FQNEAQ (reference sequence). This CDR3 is CASSQERWSDTQYF. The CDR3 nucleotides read TGTGCCAGCAGCCAAGAAAGGTGGTCAGATACGCAGTATTTT.